Following are 21 T cell receptor beta chains from one sample sequenced in a study of T-cell reconstitution after alpha-beta-depleted transplantation in children. Construction of the TCRbeta library involved unique molecular identifiers. One entry per CDR3 protein results from TCRdb running MiXCR on the PCR reads. The data hold about 360,000 distinct CDR3 sequences, with about 14% observed a single time. This material consisted of PBMCs, taken from the stem cell graft. The receptors stem from a human donor who donated a stem cell graft to a child with Fanconi anemia.

This clonotype was counted many times. DNA for the CDR3: TGCAGCGTCGCGATCCACGACTACCCTGAGGAGACCCAGTACTTC. Its protein is CSVAIHDYPEETQYF. This sequence joins TRBV29-1 and TRBJ2-5; D perhaps matches TRBD2 (5 bases). CDR1 is SQVTM and CDR2 is ANQGSEA in the germline V gene. The V gene lost 6 bases and the J gene lost 5 bases, with 22 bases spanning the gap. The CDR3 runs to 15 residues.

In its sample, this clonotype was seen a few times. This chain uses TRBV5-1 with TRBJ1-5; 9 bases are shared with TRBD1. The V and J ends lost 4 bases and 4 bases, in that order; junction bases with no gene match: 6. Germline V gene sequence: CDR1 SGHRS, CDR2 YFSETQ. This CDR3 has 15 amino acids. The chain's CDR3 is CASSMGQGGNQPQHF. CDR3 DNA: TGCGCCAGCAGCATGGGACAGGGCGGGAATCAGCCCCAGCATTTT.

This clonotype was seen only a few times. V is TRBV11-2 and J is TRBJ1-2; the D gene is possibly TRBD1 (5 bases). Trimming pared 1 base from V and 2 bases from J, leaving 11 bases between. The CDR3 extends over 15 amino acids. Germline V CDR1 and CDR2: SGHAT, FQNNGV. As DNA, the CDR3 is TGTGCCAGCAGCTTAGCCGGGACGGTAAACTATGGCTACACCTTC. Protein product: CASSLAGTVNYGYTF.

Ten or more counts support this clonotype. The CDR3 DNA reads TGCGCCAGCAGCTTGGAGGGAAACGAGCAGTACTTC. The encoded protein is CASSLEGNEQYF. The gene calls are TRBV5-1 and TRBJ2-7, with D uncertain. Trimming removed 0 bases at V and 5 bases at J, with 6 bases between. From germline, CDR1 is SGHRS and CDR2 YFSETQ. The CDR3 covers 12 residues.

This clonotype was observed a handful of times. The V and J genes are TRBV18 and TRBJ2-3; D might be TRBD2 (6 bases). V dropped 8 bases and J dropped 6 bases, with 18 bases sitting between them. Germline V gene sequence: CDR1 KGHSH, CDR2 LQKENI. This CDR3 contains 14 residues. The CDR3 nucleotides read TGTGCCAGCACGCCACGGAAGGGGAGGGATACGCAGTATTTT. This encodes CASTPRKGRDTQYF.

This clonotype appeared many times. The chain employs TRBV5-1 and TRBJ2-7; 10 nucleotides line up with TRBD1. The CDR3 loop spans 14 amino acids. Losses at the gene ends were 7 bases for V and 6 bases for J; bases not matched to a gene: 10. Germline CDR1 is SGHRS and CDR2 is YFSETQ. The CDR3 here is CASSTGDRGGEQYF. CDR3 nucleotides: TGCGCCAGCTCCACCGGGGACAGGGGTGGCGAGCAGTACTTC.

As DNA, the CDR3 is TGCGCCAGCAAAAACTCCTACGAGCAGTACTTC. This codes for CASKNSYEQYF. V and J are TRBV5-1 and TRBJ2-7; D is unclear. V lost 6 bases to trimming and J lost 0 bases, with 4 bases between them. CDR1 SGHRS and CDR2 YFSETQ come from the germline V gene. This CDR3 has 11 residues.

The rearrangement joins TRBV2 to TRBJ1-1, with 9 bases that match TRBD1. The CDR3 is made up of 14 amino acids. Germline loops: CDR1 SNHLY, CDR2 FYNNEI. Trimming removed 6 bases from V and 3 bases from J; junction bases left unmatched: 5. CDR3 in DNA: TGTGCCAGCAGCCGAGGGGACAGGGACACTGAAGCTTTCTTT. Amino acids: CASSRGDRDTEAFF.

This clonotype was observed at least ten times. The rearrangement uses TRBV5-8 and TRBJ2-7; 8 positions agree with TRBD1. The CDR3 length is 15 residues. Germline V gene data show CDR1 as SGHTS and CDR2 as YDEGEE. The V segment lost 0 bases and the J segment 3 bases; nucleotides outside the gene matches: 5. The CDR3 coding sequence is TGTGCCAGCAGCTTGGAACAGGGGGGTTTCTACGAGCAGTACTTC. Its protein product is CASSLEQGGFYEQYF.

This clonotype was counted only a few times. The chain combines TRBV13 with TRBJ2-5; 8 nucleotides align to TRBD1. Trimming cost V 4 bases and J 6 bases; bases outside gene matches: 7. This CDR3 contains 14 residues. Per germline, CDR1 PRHDT and CDR2 FYEKMQ (reference sequence). CDR3 nucleotide sequence: TGTGCCAGCAGCTCCACGACAGGGGAGAAGACCCAGTACTTC. Its translation is CASSSTTGEKTQYF.

This chain joins TRBV4-2 and TRBJ2-6; possible D gene TRBD1, 6 bases. CDR1 and CDR2 from the germline V gene are LGHNA and YNFKEQ. The CDR3 runs 17 residues. Trimming cost V 1 base and J 10 bases, with 20 bases left between them. CDR3 residues: CASSQVPRTDGGNVLTF. CDR3 in DNA: TGTGCCAGCAGCCAAGTCCCTAGGACAGACGGAGGAAACGTCCTGACTTTC.

The gene calls are TRBV7-2 and TRBJ1-2; D is ambiguous. There are 14 residues in the CDR3. Trimming stripped 3 bases from V and 8 bases from J, with 16 bases between. Per the germline V gene, CDR1 is SGHTA and CDR2 is FQGNSA. CDR3 sequence: CASSLNSGGRGYTF. The CDR3 bases are TGTGCCAGCAGCTTGAACTCGGGAGGAAGGGGCTACACCTTC.

At least ten counts were recorded for this clonotype. The chain joins TRBV7-8 to TRBJ1-2; unclear D gene. The V end lost 5 bases, the J end lost 5 bases, and 18 bases lay between the germline ends. The germline CDR1 and CDR2 sequences are SGHVS and FQNEAQ. This CDR3 contains 15 residues. Here the CDR3 DNA reads TGTGCCAGCAGCCCCACCACGGGAGGAGGATATGGCTACACCTTC. Translated: CASSPTTGGGYGYTF.

The chain has TRBV11-2 and TRBJ2-5; TRBD2 matches at 12 bases. Trimming removed 5 bases from V and 3 bases from J; junction bases left unmatched: 7. The CDR3 has 16 residues. Germline CDR1 reads SGHAT; CDR2 reads FQNNGV. As DNA, the CDR3 is TGTGCCAGCAGCCCCCCCAGACTAGCGGGGGAAGAGACCCAGTACTTC. Its protein product is CASSPPRLAGEETQYF. Together with reference TRBV11-2 and TRBJ2-5, the CDR3 gives the full variable domain: EAGVAQSPRYKIIEKRQSVAFWCNPISGHATLYWYQQILGQGPKLLIQFQNNGVVDDSQLPKDRFSAERLKGVDSTLKIQPAKLEDSAVYLCASSPPRLAGEETQYFGPGTRLLVL.

This clonotype was seen repeatedly, ten times or more. The chain links TRBV4-2 to TRBJ2-2, with 9 bases matching TRBD2. The V gene's germline CDR1 is LGHNA and CDR2 YNFKEQ. This CDR3 has 20 amino acids. The V segment lost 0 bases and the J segment 6 bases; nucleotides outside the gene matches: 17. The CDR3 DNA reads as TGTGCCAGCAGCCAAGATAGGACCGGCGGGGGGGCCTGGGTCGCCGGGGAGCTGTTTTTT. Translated: CASSQDRTGGGAWVAGELFF.

Many counts were recorded for this clonotype. This rearrangement joins TRBV27 to TRBJ1-6; 8 bases are a match to TRBD1. The germline V gene has CDR1 MNHEY and CDR2 SMNVEV (reference sequence). J lost 10 bases, V lost 0 bases, and 8 bases had no gene match. This CDR3 comprises 16 residues. CDR3 sequence: CASSLSGRGRRSPLHF. DNA of the CDR3: TGTGCCAGCAGTTTATCGGGCAGGGGGCGGAGATCACCCCTCCACTTT.

The V and J genes are TRBV20-1 and TRBJ1-1; weak D call: TRBD1 (6 bases). V lost 4 bases to trimming and J lost 1 base, with 16 bases between them. Germline CDR1 reads DFQATT; CDR2 reads SNEGSKA (reference sequence). This CDR3 comprises 15 residues. The CDR3 is CSATNPKGQNTEAFF. The CDR3, as DNA: TGCAGTGCTACGAACCCAAAGGGACAGAACACTGAAGCTTTCTTT.

This clonotype showed up just a few times. This chain links TRBV2 with TRBJ1-6; weak D call: TRBD1 (5 bases). The CDR3 has 14 amino acids. V was pared by 1 base and J by 9 bases, with 10 bases between. Germline V CDR1 and CDR2: SNHLY, FYNNEI. The CDR3 DNA is TGTGCCAGCAGTGAAGTAACAGGTGGTTCACCCCTCCACTTT. Translated: CASSEVTGGSPLHF.

This clonotype came up a few times. This sequence joins TRBV5-6 and TRBJ2-1; 13 bases are shared with TRBD2. V shed 3 bases, J shed 3 bases, and the junction held 9 bases outside the gene matches. The CDR3 runs to 18 residues. Germline-derived CDR1 and CDR2 are SGHDT and YYEEEE. CDR3 DNA sequence: TGTGCCAGCAGCTCACTAGCGGGGGGGCTTTCGGTCTACAATGAGCAGTTCTTC. It yields the protein CASSSLAGGLSVYNEQFF.

The chain carries TRBV18 and TRBJ1-1; D might be TRBD1 (6 bases). The CDR3 sequence is 15 residues long. The germline V and J ends were trimmed by 0 bases and 3 bases, with 11 bases remaining between them. Germline V lookup: CDR1 KGHSH, CDR2 LQKENI. CDR3 bases: TGTGCCAGCTCACCACCGTCGTCAGGGGACACTGAAGCTTTCTTT. It translates to CASSPPSSGDTEAFF.

In this sample, this clonotype turned up many times. The V and J genes are TRBV6-2 or TRBV6-3 and TRBJ2-1; 11 positions agree with TRBD1. Germline assignment: CDR1 MNHEY and CDR2 SVGEGT. The CDR3 has 15 residues. Trimming took 6 bases from V and 8 from J; bases not matched to a gene: 9. CDR3 bases: TGTGCCAGCAGACCAACCGGGACAGGGGGACATGAGCAGTTCTTC. Its translation: CASRPTGTGGHEQFF.